The 13 T cell receptor beta chains below all came from one sample that was sequenced in a study of blood T cells in healthy people across ages. Through a sample-barcoded 5' primer and a J-beta primer mix, a second PCR was run for roughly 6 to 11 cycles. Via MiXCR, TCRdb re-called the 5' RACE reads, giving one row per CDR3 protein. Among about 570,000 distinct CDR3 sequences listed, about 25% were seen once. This same sample was also taken into another study, of T cells of mothers and their children.

The sample comprised blood. The origin of the receptors is a boy between 2 and 10 years old in good health.

This clonotype came up a few times. The CDR3 coding sequence is TGTGCCAGCAGCACCGACCTAGCAACCAAAAACATTCAGTACTTC. Translated, it gives CASSTDLATKNIQYF. V gene TRBV7-2 combines with J gene TRBJ2-4; D might be TRBD2 (5 bases). The CDR3 consists of 15 residues. Germline V gene lookup returns CDR1 SGHTA and CDR2 FQGNSA. Trimming stripped 5 bases from V and 2 bases from J, with 13 bases between.

The rearrangement uses TRBV12-3 or TRBV12-4 and TRBJ2-1; D is unresolved. This CDR3 has 11 amino acids. V gave up 3 bases and J gave up 8 bases, with 5 bases separating them. The CDR3 here is CASSFGHEQFF. The CDR3 DNA follows: TGTGCCAGCAGTTTCGGTCATGAGCAGTTCTTC.

The sample holds a few counts of this clonotype. This chain links TRBV11-2 with TRBJ2-5; TRBD2 aligns across 13 bases. The J call may be wrong; the DNA end is better matched by TRBJ2-1. From germline, CDR1 is SGHAT and CDR2 FQNNGV. The CDR3 covers 20 residues. In nucleotides, the CDR3 is TGTGCCAGCAGCTTAGGGGTGACTAGCGGGAGGAGAGAGACCTACAATGAGCAGTTCTTC. Amino acid sequence: CASSLGVTSGRRETYNEQFF.

The table lists this clonotype with many counts. The chain is built from TRBV4-2 and TRBJ2-5; no firm D call. The CDR3 is made up of 15 amino acids. Deletions cut 3 bases from V and 8 bases from J, with 19 bases between. Germline V gene data show CDR1 as LGHNA and CDR2 as YNFKEQ. The CDR3 sequence: CASSQHHRTPVTQYF. CDR3 nucleotide sequence: TGTGCCAGCAGCCAGCACCATAGGACCCCTGTAACCCAGTACTTC.

This clonotype was seen a handful of times. The chain couples TRBV9 to TRBJ1-1, with D uncertain. V dropped 4 bases and J dropped 3 bases, with 13 bases sitting between them. The CDR3 consists of 14 residues. In germline, CDR1 is SGDLS, CDR2 YYNGEE. The CDR3 region has the DNA TGTGCCAGCAGCCAGACGGGGTGGGACACTGAAGCTTTCTTT. Amino acid sequence: CASSQTGWDTEAFF.

This rearrangement joins TRBV9 to TRBJ1-2; D is perhaps TRBD1 (5 bases). Between the trimmed V and J ends, which lost 0 bases and 0 bases, there was a span of 12 bases. Germline values: CDR1 SGDLS, CDR2 YYNGEE. The CDR3 loop spans 16 amino acids. CDR3 nucleotides: TGTGCCAGCAGCGTAGATGCCCAGGGCGCTAACTATGGCTACACCTTC. Residues: CASSVDAQGANYGYTF.

The CDR3 DNA reads as TGTGCCAGCAGCTGGCATGGAAGCGGGAGAGCCGGGGAGCTGTTTTTT. Translation gives CASSWHGSGRAGELFF. This sequence joins TRBV7-9 and TRBJ2-2; the match to TRBD2 covers 8 bases. The CDR3 extends over 16 amino acids. Trimming cost V 4 bases and J 6 bases; bases outside gene matches: 10. Germline loops: CDR1 SEHNR, CDR2 FQNEAQ (reference sequence).

There are a few counts of this clonotype. This sequence joins TRBV28 and TRBJ2-4, with D perhaps given as TRBD1 or TRBD2 (5 bases each). CDR3 length: 14 residues. Germline-derived CDR1 and CDR2 are MDHEN and SYDVKM. V gave up 6 bases and J gave up 0 bases, with 9 bases separating them. The CDR3 spells CASSAGTAKNIQYF. The CDR3 DNA follows: TGTGCCAGCAGCGCCGGGACAGCCAAAAACATTCAGTACTTC.

CDR3: CAWSVGAGEVDIQYF. In DNA, the CDR3 is TGTGCCTGGAGTGTAGGAGCGGGGGAGGTGGACATTCAGTACTTC. The genes are TRBV30 and TRBJ2-4; 8 nucleotides line up with TRBD2. After removal of 0 bases from V and 8 bases from J, the junction contained 9 bases not matched to a gene. This CDR3 contains 15 residues. Looked up from germline, CDR1 is GTSNPN and CDR2 is SVGIG (reference sequence).

This clonotype turned up a few times. V and J are TRBV7-8 and TRBJ2-5; D is uncertain. The length of the CDR3 is 14 residues. V lost 1 base and J 4 bases, leaving 10 bases between the germline ends. Germline CDR1 SGHVS, CDR2 FQNEAQ. This CDR3 is CASSLGSAGETQYF. CDR3 coding DNA: TGTGCCAGCAGCTTAGGATCGGCCGGAGAGACCCAGTACTTC.

J is TRBJ1-1 and V is TRBV12-3 or TRBV12-4; D remains unclear. V lost 3 bases to trimming and J lost 2 bases, with 19 bases between them. This CDR3 region has 17 residues. The CDR3 protein is CASSLAPQPNSNTEAFF. As DNA, the CDR3 is TGTGCCAGCAGTTTGGCTCCCCAGCCTAACTCTAACACTGAAGCTTTCTTT.

The gene calls are TRBV10-3 and TRBJ1-2; unclear D gene. The CDR3 is 13 amino acids. Germline-derived CDR1 and CDR2 are ENHRY and SYGVKD. Trimming pared 6 bases from V and 6 bases from J, leaving 14 bases between. The CDR3 is CAISHRAGNGYTF. CDR3 nucleotide sequence: TGTGCCATCAGCCACCGGGCCGGGAATGGCTACACCTTC.

A few counts support this clonotype. The DNA for the CDR3 is TGCAGTGCCAGCCCGAACTATGGCTACACCTTC. This translates into CSASPNYGYTF. The chain couples TRBV20-1 to TRBJ1-2; D is unclear. CDR1 and CDR2 (germline): DFQATT, SNEGSKA (reference sequence). Trimming removed 6 bases from V and 2 bases from J, with 7 bases in between. CDR3 length: 11 residues.